Presented here are 26 T cell receptor beta chains from one specimen sequenced in a study of PD-1 blockade in classical Hodgkin lymphoma (dated by TCRdb to 2020 to 2021). The library came from the immunoSEQ multiplex PCR assay. Entries here come from immuneACCESS through TCRdb and include only in-frame sequences with V and J called. Some clones fail to appear in such tables; in the studies checked, an unresolved V gene covers under half of the shortfall, and the cause of the remainder is unknown. The sample includes about 24,000 clones, with about 74% observed a single time. The ten largest clonotypes hold 8% of the sample. The time point label of this sample denotes: cycle 2 day 1 (C2D1) of nivolumab. Every trial patient had relapsed after autologous stem cell transplantation, and cohorts A, B and C differed in prior brentuximab vedotin exposure. The source material was peripheral blood mononuclear cells (PBMCs), sampled before the second cycle of nivolumab. The receptors originated from a human donor with classical Hodgkin lymphoma.

V gene TRBV19 combines with J gene TRBJ2-3; D may be TRBD2 (5 bases). CDR1 LNHDA and CDR2 SQIVND come from the germline V gene (reference sequence). The V gene lost 1 base and the J gene lost 8 bases, with 19 bases spanning the gap. The CDR3 extends over 16 amino acids. The DNA of the CDR3 is TGTGCCAGTAGTATAGGGTTCGCTAGCCCCAGCGGTACGCAGTATTTT. Protein product: CASSIGFASPSGTQYF.

V usage is TRBV19 and J usage is TRBJ1-2, with 11 bases that match TRBD1. V shed 6 bases and J 6 bases; nucleotides not matched to a gene: 3. Germline V gene data show CDR1 as LNHDA and CDR2 as SQIVND (reference sequence). CDR3 length: 13 residues. In DNA, the CDR3 is TGTGCCAGTAGGGACAGGGGGCAGGATGGCTACACCTTC. It translates to CASRDRGQDGYTF.

The V call is TRBV28, the J call TRBJ1-1, with D maybe TRBD1 (5 bases). The CDR3 consists of 14 residues. The V and J ends lost 0 bases and 1 base respectively, with 6 bases between them. Germline lookup yields CDR1 MDHEN and CDR2 SYDVKM. Written as DNA, the CDR3 is TGTGCCAGCAGTTTATGGGGGGGGAACACTGAAGCTTTCTTT. This encodes CASSLWGGNTEAFF.

V gene TRBV2 combines with J gene TRBJ2-5; 7 positions match TRBD2. CDR3 length: 15 residues. With V trimmed by 1 base and J by 5 bases, 7 bases remained unmatched. Germline CDR1 is SNHLY and CDR2 is FYNNEI. CDR3 in DNA: TGTGCCAGCAGTGAAGGTGGCGGGAGAGGGGAGACCCAGTACTTC. Its protein is CASSEGGGRGETQYF.

This chain connects TRBV5-1 to TRBJ2-3, with D possibly TRBD2 on 6 matching bases. The CDR3 totals 15 residues. The germline V gene encodes CDR1 SGHRS and CDR2 YFSETQ. Trimming removed 1 base from V and 5 bases from J, with 14 bases in between. The CDR3 DNA reads TGCGCCAGCAGCTTGAAAGCGGGCCCTATAGATACGCAGTATTTT. Translated, it gives CASSLKAGPIDTQYF.

This clone was detected a few times. The junction does not match germline at one end; this may be a read error. CDR3 amino acids: CSTSPAAYEQYF. The CDR3 nucleotides are TGCTCAACTAGTCCGGCTGCCTACGAGCAGTACTTC. V is TRBV7-9 and J is TRBJ2-7, with D perhaps matching TRBD2 (5 bases). The CDR3 runs 12 residues. Per the germline V gene, CDR1 is SEHNR and CDR2 is FQNEAQ (reference sequence).

This chain uses TRBV10-3 with TRBJ2-3; D may be TRBD1 (5 bases). The CDR3 extends over 12 amino acids. Trimming took off 6 bases at V and 1 base at J, with 5 bases between the two ends. Germline-derived CDR1 and CDR2 are ENHRY and SYGVKD. CDR3 in DNA: TGTGCCATCAGAGGGGGCACAGATACGCAGTATTTT. This encodes CAIRGGTDTQYF.

In its sample, this clone was seen a few times. This chain joins TRBV6-4 and TRBJ2-2; possible D gene TRBD1, 5 bases. From germline, CDR1 is MRHNA and CDR2 SNTAGT. The CDR3 runs to 15 residues. V dropped 5 bases and J dropped 2 bases, with 12 bases sitting between them. CDR3 nucleotides: TGTGCCAGCAGTATAGGGGCCGATAACACCGGGGAGCTGTTTTTT. Translated: CASSIGADNTGELFF.

CDR3 protein: CASSIQDYNEQFF. The CDR3 coding sequence is TGTGCCAGTAGTATACAGGACTACAATGAGCAGTTCTTC. V is TRBV19 and J is TRBJ2-1, with D unclear. This CDR3 comprises 13 residues. V lost 2 bases and J lost 3, with 5 bases in between. Germline V gives CDR1 LNHDA, CDR2 SQIVND (reference sequence).

This rearrangement joins TRBV9 to TRBJ1-3, with D perhaps matching TRBD1 (6 bases). The V gene lost 0 bases and the J gene lost 4 bases, with 11 bases spanning the gap. CDR1 and CDR2 (germline): SGDLS, YYNGEE. This CDR3 has 15 amino acids. The CDR3 sequence: CASSVEGTRGNTIYF. DNA of the CDR3: TGTGCCAGCAGCGTAGAGGGGACAAGGGGAAACACCATATATTTT.

This sequence joins TRBV9 and TRBJ2-1, with TRBD2 matching over 11 bases. The V and J ends lost 1 base and 7 bases, in that order; junction bases with no gene match: 10. Germline V gene sequence: CDR1 SGDLS, CDR2 YYNGEE. The CDR3 consists of 17 residues. The CDR3 DNA reads TGTGCCAGCAGCGTAATCCCGGGGACTAGCGGTAGGAATGAGCAGTTCTTC. This codes for CASSVIPGTSGRNEQFF.

V gene TRBV11-1 combines with J gene TRBJ1-1; D gene unclear. Germline V CDR1 and CDR2: SGHAT, FQDESV (reference sequence). V lost 4 bases, J lost 0 bases, and 12 bases lay in between. This CDR3 has 15 residues. This CDR3 is CASSSHTEVNTEAFF. As DNA, the CDR3 is TGTGCCAGCAGCTCACACACTGAAGTGAACACTGAAGCTTTCTTT.

The rearrangement uses TRBV28 and TRBJ1-3, with 9 positions matching TRBD1. Germline CDR1 reads MDHEN; CDR2 reads SYDVKM. V shed 3 bases and J 2 bases; nucleotides not matched to a gene: 2. The CDR3 has 15 amino acids. DNA for the CDR3: TGTGCCAGCAGTTTCCGGGACAGGGCTGGAAACACCATATATTTT. This codes for CASSFRDRAGNTIYF.

The genes are TRBV28 and TRBJ1-5; TRBD1 is a possible D gene (6 bases). V lost 6 bases and J 0 bases, leaving 9 bases between the germline ends. In germline, CDR1 is MDHEN, CDR2 SYDVKM. CDR3 size: 14 residues. As DNA, the CDR3 is TGTGCCAGCAGCCAGGACAGTAGCAATCAGCCCCAGCATTTT. Translating gives CASSQDSSNQPQHF.

The CDR3, as DNA: TGTGCCAGCAGTGTCAGTTTGGCGGCCGGGGAGCTGTTTTTT. It codes for CASSVSLAAGELFF. The J gene is TRBJ2-2, the V gene TRBV25-1; the D is unclear. This CDR3 spans 14 amino acids. Germline CDR1 reads MGHDK; CDR2 reads SYGVNS. Between the trimmed V and J ends, which lost 4 bases and 6 bases, there was a span of 12 bases.

The V and J genes are TRBV7-9 and TRBJ2-7; D is perhaps TRBD1 or TRBD2 (5 bases each). The germline gives CDR1 SEHNR, CDR2 FQNEAQ (reference sequence). The CDR3 contains 15 residues. Trimming cost V 1 base and J 1 base, with 11 bases left between them. The CDR3 is CASSLEGRQSYEQYF. DNA for the CDR3: TGTGCCAGCAGCTTAGAGGGGAGACAGTCCTACGAGCAGTACTTC.

This clone was seen more than once but under ten times. The genes are TRBV18 and TRBJ2-1; 7 bases map to TRBD2. V was pared by 0 bases and J by 5 bases, with 10 bases of the junction left unmatched. The CDR3 has 17 amino acids. CDR1 is KGHSH, CDR2 LQKENI, per germline. CDR3 DNA sequence: TGTGCCAGCTCACCACCGAGGTCTAGCGGACCGGACAATGAGCAGTTCTTC. As protein: CASSPPRSSGPDNEQFF.

The chain recombines TRBV10-3 with TRBJ2-7, with a weak D call TRBD1 (6 bases). Trimming left V 1 base short and J 2 bases short, with 12 bases between. Germline assignment: CDR1 ENHRY and CDR2 SYGVKD. This CDR3 is built from 15 residues. CDR3 sequence reads: CAISEFADSPYEQYF. Here the CDR3 DNA reads TGTGCCATCAGTGAGTTCGCGGACAGCCCCTACGAGCAGTACTTC.

The chain uses TRBV9 and TRBJ2-1; 7 nucleotides agree with TRBD1. V lost 1 base to trimming and J lost 4 bases; unmatched junction nucleotides: 5. The CDR3 is made up of 15 amino acids. CDR1 and CDR2 (germline): SGDLS, YYNGEE. The CDR3 region is CASSVSGQTYNEQFF. For the CDR3, the DNA is TGTGCCAGCAGCGTATCGGGACAGACATACAATGAGCAGTTCTTC. The complete variable domain, with remaining parts taken from reference TRBV9 and TRBJ2-1, reads DSGVTQTPKHLITATGQRVTLRCSPRSGDLSVYWYQQSLDQGLQFLIQYYNGEERAKGNILERFSAQQFPDLHSELNLSSLELGDSALYFCASSVSGQTYNEQFFGPGTRLTVL.

This chain connects TRBV5-4 to TRBJ2-1; D may match TRBD1 or TRBD2 (6 bases each). The V gene lost 1 base and the J gene lost 5 bases, with 10 bases spanning the gap. The CDR3 sequence is 14 residues long. CDR1 is SGHNT, CDR2 YYREEE, per germline (reference sequence). The CDR3 is CASSLWGADNEQFF. CDR3 sequence (DNA): TGTGCCAGCAGCTTGTGGGGGGCCGACAATGAGCAGTTCTTC.

The chain couples TRBV11-3 to TRBJ2-7; D is unresolved. Germline assignment: CDR1 SGHNT and CDR2 YENEEA. The germline V and J ends were trimmed by 0 bases and 1 base, with 10 bases remaining between them. CDR3 size: 15 residues. CDR3 region: CASSLEGITSYEQYF. CDR3 nucleotides: TGTGCCAGCAGCTTAGAGGGGATTACGTCCTACGAGCAGTACTTC.

The CDR3 DNA is TGTGCCAGCTCACCGACGGGGGAGGTAGATACGCAGTATTTT. Translation gives CASSPTGEVDTQYF. The chain employs TRBV18 and TRBJ2-3; perhaps TRBD2 as D (6 bases). Germline loops: CDR1 KGHSH, CDR2 LQKENI. This CDR3 is built from 14 residues. V lost 3 bases and J 5 bases, leaving 12 bases between the germline ends.

This clone was observed a few times. The CDR3 here is CASSLLSGRLSEQFF. The CDR3, as DNA: TGCGCCAGCAGCTTACTTAGCGGGCGGCTAAGTGAGCAGTTCTTC. The chain recombines TRBV5-1 with TRBJ2-1; TRBD2 agrees at 7 bases. The V gene's germline CDR1 is SGHRS and CDR2 YFSETQ. The J segment lost 9 bases and the V segment lost 2 bases, leaving 11 bases of the junction unmatched. The CDR3 totals 15 residues.

The chain uses TRBV6-1 and TRBJ1-2, with a weak D call TRBD1 (5 bases). V was pared by 1 base and J by 4 bases, with 13 bases between. The CDR3 covers 15 residues. From germline, CDR1 is MNHNS and CDR2 SASEGT. CDR3 region: CASSEERGIGYGYTF. The CDR3 nucleotides read TGTGCCAGCAGTGAAGAGCGGGGGATAGGCTATGGCTACACCTTC.

The CDR3 region has the DNA TGTGCCAGCCGCGCAACTAATGAAAAACTGTTTTTT. This sequence encodes CASRATNEKLFF. This chain connects TRBV11-3 to TRBJ1-4; D gene ambiguous. Germline V gene lookup returns CDR1 SGHNT and CDR2 YENEEA. The germline V and J ends were trimmed by 8 bases and 0 bases, with 4 bases remaining between them. This CDR3 has 12 residues.

This clone has a single count. In DNA, the CDR3 is TGTGCCAGCAGTGTAGGCGGGCAAGAGACCCAGTACTTC. Amino acid sequence: CASSVGGQETQYF. V usage is TRBV25-1 and J usage is TRBJ2-5; possibly TRBD2 for D (5 bases). CDR3 length: 13 residues. V was clipped by 4 bases and J by 2 bases, with 8 bases between them. The germline CDR1 and CDR2 sequences are MGHDK and SYGVNS. The full variable domain, with the rest looked up from reference TRBV25-1 and TRBJ2-5, is EADIYQTPRYLVIGTGKKITLECSQTMGHDKMYWYQQDPGMELHLIHYSYGVNSTEKGDLSSESTVSRIRTEHFPLTLESARPSHTSQYLCASSVGGQETQYFGPGTRLLVL.